One and the same sample provided the 10 T cell receptor beta chains below, sequenced in a study of beta chain features in type 1 diabetes. Study results and limitations: There was a moderate but significant shortening of TCRB CDR3s in all four CD4+ subsets of Type 1 diabetes patients.

Their antigens remain unidentified. The authors reverse transcribed all of the isolated RNA, so sequencing captured expressed TCRB transcripts. The protocol was immunoSEQ multiplex PCR, while the TCRdb copy is restricted to in-frame clones and leaves out a portion. The profile shows about 260,000 clones, roughly 22% of them singletons. The sequenced sample was naive CD4+ T cells from blood. The receptor source for this set is a woman in her thirties or forties with type 1 diabetes.

J is TRBJ2-7 and V is TRBV28; 7 bases are shared with TRBD1. Germline V gene lookup returns CDR1 MDHEN and CDR2 SYDVKM. The CDR3 has 14 amino acids. With 5 bases clipped from V and 2 bases from J, the junction kept 6 bases outside the gene matches. CDR3 DNA: TGTGCCAGCAGTCTAGACAGGGACCCCTACGAGCAGTACTTC. Translating gives CASSLDRDPYEQYF.

The chain is built from TRBV27 and TRBJ1-2, with D hard to call. Trimming left V 6 bases short and J 0 bases short, with 14 bases between. CDR3 length equals 15 residues. Germline V gene lookup returns CDR1 MNHEY and CDR2 SMNVEV (reference sequence). Here the CDR3 reads CASSPGGAANYGYTF. In nucleotides, the CDR3 is TGTGCCAGCAGCCCGGGAGGCGCAGCTAACTATGGCTACACCTTC.

This rearrangement joins TRBV9 to TRBJ2-1; the D gene is possibly TRBD2 (6 bases). The CDR3 is 13 residues long. Germline V gives CDR1 SGDLS, CDR2 YYNGEE. Trimming removed 2 bases at V and 8 bases at J, with 11 bases between. The CDR3 loop is CASSVQGGDEQFF. CDR3 bases: TGTGCCAGCAGCGTCCAGGGCGGGGATGAGCAGTTCTTC.

This sequence joins TRBV27 and TRBJ2-7; 10 bases map to TRBD1. Germline CDR1 MNHEY, CDR2 SMNVEV (reference sequence). With 7 bases clipped from V and 11 bases from J, the junction kept 17 bases outside the gene matches. This CDR3 region has 15 residues. The CDR3 reads CASTSGQGDMKGEYF. DNA of the CDR3: TGTGCCAGCACCTCCGGACAGGGGGACATGAAGGGGGAGTACTTC.

The V gene is TRBV7-3, the J gene TRBJ2-1, with 10 positions matching TRBD2. The ends lost 1 base at V and 7 bases at J; junction bases unmatched: 7. Looked up from germline, CDR1 is SGHTA and CDR2 is FQGTGA. The CDR3 totals 16 residues. CDR3 bases: TGTGCCAGCAGCTTAAGACCAGCGGGGGGGCGTAATGAGCAGTTCTTC. It encodes CASSLRPAGGRNEQFF.

V and J are TRBV6-6 and TRBJ2-5; D ambiguous. Germline V CDR1 and CDR2: MNHNY, SVGAGI (reference sequence). The CDR3 runs 12 residues. Trimming took off 3 bases at V and 5 bases at J, with 7 bases between the two ends. The CDR3 loop is CASSYEVETQYF. In nucleotides, the CDR3 is TGTGCCAGCAGTTATGAGGTGGAGACCCAGTACTTC.

The chain combines TRBV28 with TRBJ1-4; TRBD1 is a possible D gene (5 bases). V lost 7 bases, J lost 6 bases, and 9 bases lay in between. Germline-derived CDR1 and CDR2 are MDHEN and SYDVKM. The CDR3 has 12 amino acids. The CDR3 is CASMGGDEKLFF. In DNA, the CDR3 is TGTGCCAGCATGGGAGGGGATGAAAAACTGTTTTTT.

The gene calls are TRBV27 and TRBJ1-2; 7 bases line up with TRBD1. CDR1 MNHEY and CDR2 SMNVEV come from the germline V gene (reference sequence). The trim removed 0 bases at V and 4 bases at J, leaving 8 bases unmatched. The CDR3 is made up of 16 amino acids. CDR3 DNA: TGTGCCAGCAGTTTATCCGGGAGCCCAGGGGGCTATGGCTACACCTTC. Translation: CASSLSGSPGGYGYTF.

The chain has TRBV18 and TRBJ2-7; TRBD1 aligns across 10 bases. The V gene's germline CDR1 is KGHSH and CDR2 LQKENI. Trimming took 3 bases from V and 3 from J; bases not matched to a gene: 5. The CDR3 is 15 residues long. CDR3 sequence (DNA): TGTGCCAGCTCACCGGGGACAGGGGATAACTACGAGCAGTACTTC. This translates into CASSPGTGDNYEQYF.

V and J are TRBV30 and TRBJ1-4; possibly TRBD1 for D (6 bases). The germline CDR1 and CDR2 sequences are GTSNPN and SVGIG (reference sequence). The CDR3 sequence is 16 residues long. Trimming removed 1 base at V and 5 bases at J, with 17 bases between. CDR3 protein: CAWSAYDRNQNEKLFF. CDR3 nucleotides: TGTGCCTGGAGTGCCTACGACAGGAACCAAAATGAAAAACTGTTTTTT.